The 10 T cell receptor beta chains given below trace back to one sample, sequenced in a study of blood T cell repertoires in COVID-19. TCRdb's table, derived via immunoSEQ multiplex PCR, lists solely in-frame clones and lacks some. In the table there are roughly 250,000 clones, around 83% of which are singletons. Sequenced material: peripheral blood. The receptors come from a woman in her thirties or forties who had recovered from COVID-19.

CDR3 protein: CASSSGTANTGELFF. The DNA for the CDR3 is TGCGCCAGCAGTTCCGGGACAGCGAACACCGGGGAGCTGTTTTTT. This sequence joins TRBV10-2 and TRBJ2-2; TRBD1 agrees at 7 bases. J gave up 0 bases and V 5 bases, and 3 bases lay outside the gene matches. CDR1 is WSHSY and CDR2 is SAAADI in the germline V gene. This CDR3 spans 15 amino acids.

This chain connects TRBV28 to TRBJ2-3, with 8 bases fitting TRBD2. Germline assignment: CDR1 MDHEN and CDR2 SYDVKM. V dropped 5 bases and J dropped 3; count of bases not matched to a gene: 10. This CDR3 is 16 amino acids long. In DNA form, the CDR3 reads TGTGCCAGCAGTCCCGGGGTAGCGGGGAGAACAGATACGCAGTATTTT. Protein product: CASSPGVAGRTDTQYF.

The CDR3, as DNA: TGTGCCAGTAGTCCCCAGTTGGGCGAAAAACTGTTTTTT. Its translation is CASSPQLGEKLFF. The genes are TRBV19 and TRBJ1-4; no definite D call. The CDR3 has 13 amino acids. The germline V and J ends were trimmed by 5 bases and 8 bases, with 12 bases remaining between them. In germline, CDR1 is LNHDA, CDR2 SQIVND (reference sequence).

V usage is TRBV12-3 or TRBV12-4 and J usage is TRBJ2-5, with a tentative D call TRBD1 (7 bases). V was pared by 5 bases and J by 7 bases, with 14 bases between. This CDR3 spans 13 amino acids. The CDR3 coding sequence is TGTGCCAGCAGTGGCAGACAGGGAGGGACCCAGTACTTC. Its translation is CASSGRQGGTQYF.

The table lists this clone with a few counts. The chain joins TRBV2 to TRBJ1-1; tentative D call: TRBD1 (6 bases). The V gene's germline CDR1 is SNHLY and CDR2 FYNNEI. The CDR3 runs to 14 residues. V was shortened by 6 bases and J by 0 bases, with 11 bases between the two germline ends. CDR3 bases: TGTGCCAGCAGACAGGGACGCATGAACACTGAAGCTTTCTTT. Encoded protein: CASRQGRMNTEAFF.

This clone has only a few counts. The chain employs TRBV4-1 and TRBJ1-2; D remains ambiguous. The germline V and J ends were trimmed by 0 bases and 4 bases, with 24 bases remaining between them. Germline V gives CDR1 MGHRA, CDR2 YSYEKL. The CDR3 has 19 amino acids. The CDR3 sequence is CASSQEGSQVGRLAYGYTF. The CDR3 DNA follows: TGCGCCAGCAGCCAAGAGGGGAGTCAAGTGGGCAGGTTGGCCTATGGCTACACCTTC.

This sequence joins TRBV5-4 and TRBJ1-3; 8 nucleotides agree with TRBD1. Germline V lookup: CDR1 SGHNT, CDR2 YYREEE (reference sequence). This CDR3 has 14 amino acids. J was trimmed by 5 bases and V by 4 bases; bases with no gene match: 5. CDR3 DNA: TGTGCCAGCAGCAATCAGGGGGCCCGAAACACCATATATTTT. It encodes CASSNQGARNTIYF.

V usage is TRBV28 and J usage is TRBJ1-6; TRBD1 matches 9 bases. Germline loops: CDR1 MDHEN, CDR2 SYDVKM. V lost 7 bases and J lost 9; bases outside the gene matches: 7. The CDR3 runs to 14 residues. CDR3 loop: CASISPGQGSPLHF. CDR3 DNA: TGTGCCAGCATCTCTCCGGGACAGGGTTCACCCCTCCACTTT.

J is TRBJ2-2 and V is TRBV3-1 (or the pseudogene TRBV3-2); TRBD2 agrees at 10 bases. After removal of 0 bases from V and 7 bases from J, the junction contained 14 bases not matched to a gene. This CDR3 has 19 residues. In germline, CDR1 is LGHDT, CDR2 YNNKEL (reference sequence). The CDR3 reads CASSQDGGGWTSGFGELFF. The CDR3 bases are TGTGCCAGCAGCCAAGATGGTGGGGGGTGGACTAGCGGTTTCGGGGAGCTGTTTTTT.

The genes are TRBV9 and TRBJ2-3; 10 bases align to TRBD2. The V and J ends lost 6 bases and 4 bases, in that order; junction bases with no gene match: 8. The germline V gene encodes CDR1 SGDLS and CDR2 YYNGEE. CDR3 length: 15 amino acids. CDR3: CASTPSGGSSDTQYF. Here the CDR3 DNA reads TGTGCCAGCACGCCTAGCGGGGGATCTTCAGATACGCAGTATTTT.